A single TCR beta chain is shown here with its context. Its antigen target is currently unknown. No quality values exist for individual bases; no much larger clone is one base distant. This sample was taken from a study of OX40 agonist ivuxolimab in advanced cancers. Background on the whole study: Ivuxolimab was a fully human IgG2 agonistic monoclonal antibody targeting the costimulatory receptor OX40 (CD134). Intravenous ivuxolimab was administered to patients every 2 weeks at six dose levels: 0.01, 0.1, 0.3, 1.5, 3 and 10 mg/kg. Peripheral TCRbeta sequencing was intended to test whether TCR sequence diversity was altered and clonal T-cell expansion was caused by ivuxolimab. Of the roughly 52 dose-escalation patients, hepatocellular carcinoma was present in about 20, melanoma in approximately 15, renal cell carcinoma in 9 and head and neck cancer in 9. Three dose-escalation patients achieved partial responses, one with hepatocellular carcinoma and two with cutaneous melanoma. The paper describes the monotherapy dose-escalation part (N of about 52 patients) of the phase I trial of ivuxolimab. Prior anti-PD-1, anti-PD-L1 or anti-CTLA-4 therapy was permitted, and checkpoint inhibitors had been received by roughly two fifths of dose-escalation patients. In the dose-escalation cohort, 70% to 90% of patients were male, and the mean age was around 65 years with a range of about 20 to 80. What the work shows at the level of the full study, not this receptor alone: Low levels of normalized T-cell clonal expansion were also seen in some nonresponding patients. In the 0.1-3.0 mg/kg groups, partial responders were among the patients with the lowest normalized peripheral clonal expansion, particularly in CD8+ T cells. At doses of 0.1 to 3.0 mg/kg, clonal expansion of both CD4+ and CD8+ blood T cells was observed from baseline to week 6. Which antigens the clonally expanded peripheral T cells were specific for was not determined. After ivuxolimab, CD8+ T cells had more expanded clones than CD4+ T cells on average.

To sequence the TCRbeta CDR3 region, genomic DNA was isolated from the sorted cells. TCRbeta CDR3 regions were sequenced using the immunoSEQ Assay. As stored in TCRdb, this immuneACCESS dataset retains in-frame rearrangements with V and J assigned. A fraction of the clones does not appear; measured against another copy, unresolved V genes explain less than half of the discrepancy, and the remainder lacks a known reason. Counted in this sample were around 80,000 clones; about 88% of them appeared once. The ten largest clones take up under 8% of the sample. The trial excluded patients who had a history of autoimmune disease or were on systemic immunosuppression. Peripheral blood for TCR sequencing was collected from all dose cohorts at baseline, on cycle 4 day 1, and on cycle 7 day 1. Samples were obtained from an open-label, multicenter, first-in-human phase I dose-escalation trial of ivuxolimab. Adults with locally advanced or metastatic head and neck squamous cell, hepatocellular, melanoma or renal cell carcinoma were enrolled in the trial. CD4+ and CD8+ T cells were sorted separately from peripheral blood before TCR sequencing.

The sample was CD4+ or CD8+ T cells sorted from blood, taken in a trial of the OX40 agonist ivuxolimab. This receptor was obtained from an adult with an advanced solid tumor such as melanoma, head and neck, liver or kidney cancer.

The sequence in DNA is TGTGCCATCAGTGAGTCGAATCGGGTACAGTATTTT. This codes for CAISESNRVQYF. The V and J genes are TRBV10-3 and TRBJ2-3; there is no confident call for the D gene. CDR3 length: 12 amino acids, cysteine to phenylalanine. The sequence is cut down to CDR3 DNA, 36 bases in frame from base 1. Looking up the germline V gene yields CDR1 ENHRY and CDR2 SYGVKD. V gives up 0 bases and J gives up 12 bases, and the segment between their germline ends measures 10 bases.